This T cell receptor beta chain is from a study of cytomegalovirus exposure and HLA in healthy donors. Study-wide results and limits: DRB1 had the most TCR associations and HLA-C the fewest, a later analysis found, with rates varying by HLA locus.

For this clone: What it binds is not known.

PCR amplification relied on 60 Vbeta primers (plus 13 Jbeta primers). The protocol was immunoSEQ multiplex PCR, while the TCRdb copy is restricted to in-frame clones and leaves out a portion. The sample carries approximately 100,000 clones, approximately 73% recorded once. These donors, healthy bone marrow donors, were studied. Unrecorded immune exposure was likely among donors, who were nominally healthy when sampled. This sequence originates from a woman in her late teens or twenties in good health and CMV-seropositive. Sequencing was carried out using PBMCs.

For the CDR3, the DNA is TGTGCCAGCAGCGTAGGGACAGATAAAGACTACGAGCAGTACTTC. As protein: CASSVGTDKDYEQYF. The genes are TRBV9 and TRBJ2-7; TRBD1 might be the D (6 bases). This CDR3 spans 15 amino acids. Germline CDR1 is SGDLS and CDR2 is YYNGEE. V was cut by 0 bases and J by 3 bases, with 13 bases left in between.